This T cell receptor (beta chain) originates from a study of beta chain features in type 1 diabetes. Across the whole study: There were about 110,000,000 sorted cells examined across all samples.

Expressed TCRB transcripts were sequenced because the entire RNA isolate underwent reverse transcription. Libraries were prepared by immunoSEQ multiplex PCR; TCRdb keeps only in-frame clonotypes and omits some of them. The data show just over 450,000 clones, about 29% seen once. Using CD45RO/CCR7/CD25/CD127/CD95/CD27, CD4+ naive, central memory, regulatory and stem cell-like memory cells were sorted. Losses at the gene ends were 8 bases for V and 3 bases for J; bases not matched to a gene: 6. Germline V lookup: CDR1 MGHDK, CDR2 SYGVNS. This CDR3 region has 14 residues. This clone has more than one count but fewer than ten. The antigen remains unidentified. Findings and limits, study-wide: Naive, central memory and Treg TCRB repertoires appeared more alike in patients than in healthy donors.

This TCR derives from a man aged 18 to 30 in good health. The chain combines TRBV25-1 with TRBJ2-2; 7 positions match TRBD2. The sequenced sample was naive CD4+ T cells from blood. CDR3 DNA sequence: TGTGCCAGCTCCAGCGGGATTTACACCGGGGAGCTGTTTTTT. This encodes CASSSGIYTGELFF.